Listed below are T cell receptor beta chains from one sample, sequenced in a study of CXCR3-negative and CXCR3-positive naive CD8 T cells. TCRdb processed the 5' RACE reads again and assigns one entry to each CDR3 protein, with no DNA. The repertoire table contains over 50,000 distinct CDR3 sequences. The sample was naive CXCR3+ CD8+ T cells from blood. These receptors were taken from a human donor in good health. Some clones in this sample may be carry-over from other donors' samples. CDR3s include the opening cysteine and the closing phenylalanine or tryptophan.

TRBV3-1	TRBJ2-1	CASSQDSGDLAGALYNEQFF
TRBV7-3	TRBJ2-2	CASTPNRVAGVTNTGELFF
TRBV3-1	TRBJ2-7	CASSQEVGYEQYF
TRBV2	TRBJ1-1	CASQSNTEAFF
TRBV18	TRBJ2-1	CASSPMPRDRWDNEQFF
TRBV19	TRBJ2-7	CASQDGTYEQYF
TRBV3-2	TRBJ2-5	CASSQGANERTQETQYF
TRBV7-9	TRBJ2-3	CASSSTGGADTQYF
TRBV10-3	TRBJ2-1	CAISEDDRGSYNEQFF
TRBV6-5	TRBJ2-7	CASSRSPGREQYF
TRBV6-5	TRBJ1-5	CASSYSSGANQPQHF
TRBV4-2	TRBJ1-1	CASSQEWGWNTEAFF
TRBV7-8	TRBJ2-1	CASSTNVGVRNEQFF
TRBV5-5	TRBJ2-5	CASSRTPPWTEQETQYF
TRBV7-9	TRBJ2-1	CASSNPVYNEQFF
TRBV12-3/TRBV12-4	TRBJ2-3	CASSVRVRDLRRNGTDTQYF
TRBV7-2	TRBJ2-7	CASNFPGRGLDEQYF
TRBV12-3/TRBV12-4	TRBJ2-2	CAEAGVTGELFF
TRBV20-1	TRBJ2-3	CSARDLRDGGYTDTQYF
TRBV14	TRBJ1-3	CASSQVFKGSSGNTIYF